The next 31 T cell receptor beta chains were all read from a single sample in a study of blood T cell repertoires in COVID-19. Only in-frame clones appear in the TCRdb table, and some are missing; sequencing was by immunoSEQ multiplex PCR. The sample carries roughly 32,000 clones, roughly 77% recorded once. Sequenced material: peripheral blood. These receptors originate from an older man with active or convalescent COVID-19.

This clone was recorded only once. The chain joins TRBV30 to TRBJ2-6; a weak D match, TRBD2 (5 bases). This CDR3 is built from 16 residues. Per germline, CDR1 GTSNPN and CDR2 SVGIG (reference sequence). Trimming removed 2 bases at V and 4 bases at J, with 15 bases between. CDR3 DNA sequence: TGTGCCTGGAGTCTCCTGAGAGGGCCCGGGGCCAACGTCCTGACTTTC. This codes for CAWSLLRGPGANVLTF.

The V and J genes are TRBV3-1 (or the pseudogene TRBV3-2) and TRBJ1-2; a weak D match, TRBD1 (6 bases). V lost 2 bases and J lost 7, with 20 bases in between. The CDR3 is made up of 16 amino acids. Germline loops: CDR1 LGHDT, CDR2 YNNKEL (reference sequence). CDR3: CASSQQYRDRLAGYTF. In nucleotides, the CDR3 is TGTGCCAGCAGCCAACAATACAGGGACCGGCTAGCTGGCTACACCTTC.

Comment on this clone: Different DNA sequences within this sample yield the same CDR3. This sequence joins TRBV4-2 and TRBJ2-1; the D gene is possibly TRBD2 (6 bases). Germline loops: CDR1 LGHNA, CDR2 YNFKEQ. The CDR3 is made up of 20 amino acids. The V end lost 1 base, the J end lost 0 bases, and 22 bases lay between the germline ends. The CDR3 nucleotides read TGTGCCAGCAGCCAAGTTTATTTTGGGACCGGGACTCGCTCCTACAATGAGCAGTTCTTC. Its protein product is CASSQVYFGTGTRSYNEQFF.

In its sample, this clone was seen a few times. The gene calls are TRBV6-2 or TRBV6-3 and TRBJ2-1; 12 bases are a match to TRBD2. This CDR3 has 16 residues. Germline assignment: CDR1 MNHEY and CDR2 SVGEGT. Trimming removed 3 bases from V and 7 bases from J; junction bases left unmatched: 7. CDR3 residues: CASSYNLAGGPNEQFF. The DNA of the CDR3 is TGTGCCAGCAGTTATAACCTAGCGGGAGGGCCGAATGAGCAGTTCTTC.

This CDR3 is CASSLSPRGGGMGAEAFF. CDR3 nucleotides: TGTGCCAGCAGTTTATCCCCCCGCGGAGGGGGCATGGGCGCTGAAGCTTTCTTT. The J gene is TRBJ1-1, the V gene TRBV28; 7 bases match TRBD1. J was trimmed by 6 bases and V by 1 base; bases with no gene match: 17. The CDR3 consists of 18 residues. The germline V gene has CDR1 MDHEN and CDR2 SYDVKM.

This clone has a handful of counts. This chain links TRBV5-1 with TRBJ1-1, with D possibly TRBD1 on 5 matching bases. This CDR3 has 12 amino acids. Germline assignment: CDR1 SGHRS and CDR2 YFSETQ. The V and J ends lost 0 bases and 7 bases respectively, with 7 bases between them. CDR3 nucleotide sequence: TGCGCCAGCAGCTTGGAGGGACTTGAAGCTTTCTTT. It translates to CASSLEGLEAFF.

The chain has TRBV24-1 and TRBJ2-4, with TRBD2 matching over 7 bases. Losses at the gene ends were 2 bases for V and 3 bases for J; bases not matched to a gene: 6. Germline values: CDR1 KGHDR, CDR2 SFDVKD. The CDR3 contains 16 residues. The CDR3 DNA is TGTGCCACCAGTGATTCGCGGGAGTCCGACAAAAACATTCAGTACTTC. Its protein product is CATSDSRESDKNIQYF.

CDR3 sequence (DNA): TGTGCCAGCAGCTGGGGACAGGGTAATTCACCCCTCCACTTT. Its protein is CASSWGQGNSPLHF. The V gene is TRBV7-8, the J gene TRBJ1-6; 9 bases agree with TRBD1. The germline V gene encodes CDR1 SGHVS and CDR2 FQNEAQ. This CDR3 has 14 amino acids. With 4 bases clipped from V and 6 bases from J, the junction kept 1 base outside the gene matches.

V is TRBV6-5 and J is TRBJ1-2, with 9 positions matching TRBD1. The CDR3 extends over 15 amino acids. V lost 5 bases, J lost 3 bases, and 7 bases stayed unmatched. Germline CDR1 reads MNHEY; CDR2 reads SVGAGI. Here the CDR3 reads CASSTGQGFDYGYTF. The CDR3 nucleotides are TGTGCCAGCAGTACAGGACAGGGGTTTGACTATGGCTACACCTTC.

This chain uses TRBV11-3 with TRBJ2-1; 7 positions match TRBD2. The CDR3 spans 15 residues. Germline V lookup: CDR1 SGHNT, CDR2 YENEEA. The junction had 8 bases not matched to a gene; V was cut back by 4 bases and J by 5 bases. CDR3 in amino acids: CASSSGLNEDNEQFF. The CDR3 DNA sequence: TGTGCCAGCAGCTCGGGACTAAACGAAGACAATGAGCAGTTCTTC.

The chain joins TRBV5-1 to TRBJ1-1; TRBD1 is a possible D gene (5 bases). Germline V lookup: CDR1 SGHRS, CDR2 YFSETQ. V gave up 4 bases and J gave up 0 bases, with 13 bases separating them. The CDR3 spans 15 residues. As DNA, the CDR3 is TGCGCCAGCAGCCAGGACACCGGCATGAACACTGAAGCTTTCTTT. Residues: CASSQDTGMNTEAFF.

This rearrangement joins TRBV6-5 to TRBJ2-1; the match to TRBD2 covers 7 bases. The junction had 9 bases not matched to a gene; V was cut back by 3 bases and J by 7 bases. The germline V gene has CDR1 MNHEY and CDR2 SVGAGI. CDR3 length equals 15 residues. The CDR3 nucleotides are TGTGCCAGCAGTTATTTTGGCGGGAGAGTTAATGAGCAGTTCTTC. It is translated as CASSYFGGRVNEQFF.

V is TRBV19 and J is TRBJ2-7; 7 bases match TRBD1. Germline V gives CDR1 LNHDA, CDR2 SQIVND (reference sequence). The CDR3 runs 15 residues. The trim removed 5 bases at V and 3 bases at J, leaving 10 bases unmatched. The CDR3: CASSPATGVNYEQYF. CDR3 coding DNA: TGTGCCAGTAGTCCCGCAACAGGGGTCAACTACGAGCAGTACTTC.

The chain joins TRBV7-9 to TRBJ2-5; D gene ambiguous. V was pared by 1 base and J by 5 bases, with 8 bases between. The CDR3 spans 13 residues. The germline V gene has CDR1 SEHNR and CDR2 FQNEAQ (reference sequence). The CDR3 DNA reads TGTGCCAGCAGCTTAGACAGTGGGGAGACCCAGTACTTC. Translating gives CASSLDSGETQYF.

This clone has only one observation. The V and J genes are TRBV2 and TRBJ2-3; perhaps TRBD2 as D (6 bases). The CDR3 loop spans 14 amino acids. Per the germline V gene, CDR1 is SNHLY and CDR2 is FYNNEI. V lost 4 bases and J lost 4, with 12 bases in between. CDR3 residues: CASSASAGADTQYF. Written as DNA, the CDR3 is TGTGCCAGCAGTGCTAGCGCCGGGGCAGATACGCAGTATTTT. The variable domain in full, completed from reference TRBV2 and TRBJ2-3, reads EPEVTQTPSHQVTQMGQEVILRCVPISNHLYFYWYRQILGQKVEFLVSFYNNEISEKSEIFDDQFSVERPDGSNFTLKIRSTKLEDSAMYFCASSASAGADTQYFGPGTRLTVL.

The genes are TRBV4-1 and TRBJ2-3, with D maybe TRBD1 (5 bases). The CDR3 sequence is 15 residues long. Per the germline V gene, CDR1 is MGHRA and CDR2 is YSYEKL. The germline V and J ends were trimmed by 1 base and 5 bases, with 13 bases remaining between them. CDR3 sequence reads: CASSQADQGRDTQYF. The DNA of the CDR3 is TGCGCCAGCAGCCAAGCTGACCAGGGTAGAGATACGCAGTATTTT.

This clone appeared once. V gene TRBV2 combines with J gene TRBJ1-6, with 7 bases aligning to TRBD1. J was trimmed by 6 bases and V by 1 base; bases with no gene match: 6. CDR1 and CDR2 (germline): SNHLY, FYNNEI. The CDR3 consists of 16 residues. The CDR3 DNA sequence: TGTGCCAGCAGTGAAGACAGGGGAATGGGTAATTCACCCCTCCACTTT. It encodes CASSEDRGMGNSPLHF.

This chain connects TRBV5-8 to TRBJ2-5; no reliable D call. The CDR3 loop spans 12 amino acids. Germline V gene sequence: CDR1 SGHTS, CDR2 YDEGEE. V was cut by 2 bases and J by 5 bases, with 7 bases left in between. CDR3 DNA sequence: TGTGCCAGCAGCTTTCAGGCTGAGACCCAGTACTTC. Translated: CASSFQAETQYF.

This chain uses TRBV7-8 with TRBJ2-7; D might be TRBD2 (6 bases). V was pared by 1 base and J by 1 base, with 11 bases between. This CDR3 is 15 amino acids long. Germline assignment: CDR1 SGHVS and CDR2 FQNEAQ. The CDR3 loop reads CASSLVSGVSYEQYF. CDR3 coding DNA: TGTGCCAGCAGCTTAGTGTCGGGAGTTTCCTACGAGCAGTACTTC. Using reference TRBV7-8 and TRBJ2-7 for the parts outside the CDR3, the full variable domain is GAGVSQSPRYKVAKRGQDVALRCDPISGHVSLFWYQQALGQGPEFLTYFQNEAQLDKSGLPSDRFFAERPEGSVSTLKIQRTQQEDSAVYLCASSLVSGVSYEQYFGPGTRLTVT.

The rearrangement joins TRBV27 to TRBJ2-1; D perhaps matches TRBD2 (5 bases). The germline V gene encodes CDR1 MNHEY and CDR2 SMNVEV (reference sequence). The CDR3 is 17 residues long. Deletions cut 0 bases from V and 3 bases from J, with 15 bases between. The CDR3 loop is CASSLSRRAELYNEQFF. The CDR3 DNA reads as TGTGCCAGCAGTTTATCAAGGCGGGCGGAGCTCTACAATGAGCAGTTCTTC.

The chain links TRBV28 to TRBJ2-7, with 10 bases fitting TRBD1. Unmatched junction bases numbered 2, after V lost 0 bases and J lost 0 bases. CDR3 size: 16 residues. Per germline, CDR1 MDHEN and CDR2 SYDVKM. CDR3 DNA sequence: TGTGCCAGCAGTTTATGGGGGACAGGGGCCTCCTACGAGCAGTACTTC. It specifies CASSLWGTGASYEQYF. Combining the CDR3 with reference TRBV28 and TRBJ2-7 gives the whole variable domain DVKVTQSSRYLVKRTGEKVFLECVQDMDHENMFWYRQDPGLGLRLIYFSYDVKMKEKGDIPEGYSVSREKKERFSLILESASTNQTSMYLCASSLWGTGASYEQYFGPGTRLTVT.

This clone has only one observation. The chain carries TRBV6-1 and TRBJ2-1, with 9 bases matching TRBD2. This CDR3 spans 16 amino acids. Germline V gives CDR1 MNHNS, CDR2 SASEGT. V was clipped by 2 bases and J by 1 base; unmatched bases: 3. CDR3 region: CASSESLAGSYNEQFF. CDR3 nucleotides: TGTGCCAGCAGTGAAAGTCTAGCGGGATCCTACAATGAGCAGTTCTTC.

In DNA, the CDR3 is TGCGCCAGCAGTGAGTCGACAGGAGCGAACTATGGCTACACCTTC. Protein: CASSESTGANYGYTF. This chain joins TRBV10-2 and TRBJ1-2; a possible D gene is TRBD1 (6 bases). V was shortened by 0 bases and J by 2 bases, with 10 bases between the two germline ends. Germline CDR1 and CDR2: WSHSY and SAAADI. The CDR3 loop spans 15 amino acids.

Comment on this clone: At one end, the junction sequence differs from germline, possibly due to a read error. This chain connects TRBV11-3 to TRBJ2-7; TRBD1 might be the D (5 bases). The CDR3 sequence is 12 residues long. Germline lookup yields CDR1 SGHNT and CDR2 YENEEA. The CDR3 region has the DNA TGTGCCAGCAGCGTAGACAGCTACGAGCAGTACTTC. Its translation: CASSVDSYEQYF.

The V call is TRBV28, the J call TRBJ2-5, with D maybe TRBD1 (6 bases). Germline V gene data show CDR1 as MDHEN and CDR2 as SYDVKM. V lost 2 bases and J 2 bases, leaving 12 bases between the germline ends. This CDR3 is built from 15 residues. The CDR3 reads CASSLMDSLQETQYF. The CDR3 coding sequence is TGTGCCAGCAGTTTAATGGACAGCCTACAAGAGACCCAGTACTTC.

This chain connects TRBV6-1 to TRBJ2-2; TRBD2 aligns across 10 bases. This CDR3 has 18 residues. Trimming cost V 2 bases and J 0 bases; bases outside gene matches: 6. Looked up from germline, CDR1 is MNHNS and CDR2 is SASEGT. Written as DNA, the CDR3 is TGTGCCAGCAGTGAATTAGCGGGAGGAATCACGAACACCGGGGAGCTGTTTTTT. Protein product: CASSELAGGITNTGELFF.

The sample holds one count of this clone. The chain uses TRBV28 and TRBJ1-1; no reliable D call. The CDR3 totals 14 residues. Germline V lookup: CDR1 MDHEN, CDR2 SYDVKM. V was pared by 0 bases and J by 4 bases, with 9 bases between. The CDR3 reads CASSLWAGGTEAFF. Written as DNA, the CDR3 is TGTGCCAGCAGTTTATGGGCAGGAGGCACTGAAGCTTTCTTT.

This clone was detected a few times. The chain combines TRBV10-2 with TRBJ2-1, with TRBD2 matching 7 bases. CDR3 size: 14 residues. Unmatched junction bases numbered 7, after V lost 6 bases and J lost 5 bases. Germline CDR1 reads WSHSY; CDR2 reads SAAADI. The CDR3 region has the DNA TGCGCCAGCAGGACGGGGGGAGTCGACAATGAGCAGTTCTTC. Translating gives CASRTGGVDNEQFF.

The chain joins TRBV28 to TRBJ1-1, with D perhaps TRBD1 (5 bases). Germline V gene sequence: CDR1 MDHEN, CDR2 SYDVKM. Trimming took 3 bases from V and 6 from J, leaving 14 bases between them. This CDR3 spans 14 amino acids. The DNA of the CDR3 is TGTGCCAGCAGTTTGGGCAGGGAATTCTCTGAAGCTTTCTTT. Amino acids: CASSLGREFSEAFF. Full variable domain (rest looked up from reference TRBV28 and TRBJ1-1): DVKVTQSSRYLVKRTGEKVFLECVQDMDHENMFWYRQDPGLGLRLIYFSYDVKMKEKGDIPEGYSVSREKKERFSLILESASTNQTSMYLCASSLGREFSEAFFGQGTRLTVV.

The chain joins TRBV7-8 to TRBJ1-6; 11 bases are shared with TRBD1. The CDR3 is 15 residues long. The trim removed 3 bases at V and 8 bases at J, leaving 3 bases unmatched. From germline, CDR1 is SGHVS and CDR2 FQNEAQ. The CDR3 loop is CASSFGTGGYSPLHF. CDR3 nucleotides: TGTGCCAGCAGCTTCGGGACAGGGGGATATTCACCCCTCCACTTT.

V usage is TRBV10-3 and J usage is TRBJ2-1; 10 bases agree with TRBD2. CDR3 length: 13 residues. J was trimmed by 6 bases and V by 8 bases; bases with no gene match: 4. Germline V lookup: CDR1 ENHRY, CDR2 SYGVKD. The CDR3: CAIEREGRNEQFF. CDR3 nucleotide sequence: TGTGCCATCGAGCGGGAGGGACGCAATGAGCAGTTCTTC.